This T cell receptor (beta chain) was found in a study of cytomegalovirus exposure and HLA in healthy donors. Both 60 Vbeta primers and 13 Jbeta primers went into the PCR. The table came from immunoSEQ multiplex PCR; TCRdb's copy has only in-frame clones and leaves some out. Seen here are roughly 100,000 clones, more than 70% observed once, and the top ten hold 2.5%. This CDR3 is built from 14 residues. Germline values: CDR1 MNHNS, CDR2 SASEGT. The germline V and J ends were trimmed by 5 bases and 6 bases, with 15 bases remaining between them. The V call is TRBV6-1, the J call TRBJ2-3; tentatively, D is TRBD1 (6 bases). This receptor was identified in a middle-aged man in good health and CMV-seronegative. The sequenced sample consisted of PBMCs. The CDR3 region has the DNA TGTGCCAGCAGTCTACAGGGTTTCGGGGATACGCAGTATTTT. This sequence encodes CASSLQGFGDTQYF.